This T cell receptor beta chain was profiled in a study of technical replicates of blood from a few donors. CDR3 length: 15 residues. The V gene's germline CDR1 is SGHRS and CDR2 YFSETQ. V gave up 4 bases and J gave up 5 bases, with 17 bases separating them. Assay used: immunoSEQ multiplex PCR; TCRdb lists only in-frame clones, some missing. The sample has tens of thousands of clones, nearly 95% seen once. V gene TRBV5-1 combines with J gene TRBJ2-3; D is perhaps TRBD1 (6 bases). The specimen sequenced was PBMCs. This TCR derives from a human donor in good health. Some clones in this sample may be carry-over from other donors' samples. CDR3 loop: CASSPQGLAGDTQYF. CDR3 nucleotides: TGCGCCAGCAGCCCCCAGGGGCTAGCCGGAGATACGCAGTATTTT.